These 14 T cell receptor beta chains were sequenced from one sample in a study of blood T cell repertoires in COVID-19. The protocol was immunoSEQ multiplex PCR, while the TCRdb copy is restricted to in-frame clones and leaves out a portion. This table holds 250,000 to 350,000 clones, around 88% found once. The sequenced sample was peripheral blood. All receptors come from a man aged 25 to 40 with acute or convalescent COVID-19.

The chain couples TRBV5-1 to TRBJ1-1; D gene uncertain. Trimming left V 2 bases short and J 0 bases short, with 5 bases between. Germline V gene data show CDR1 as SGHRS and CDR2 as YFSETQ. CDR3 length: 13 residues. Written as DNA, the CDR3 is TGCGCCAGCAGCTTACTATTGAACACTGAAGCTTTCTTT. It yields the protein CASSLLLNTEAFF. The full variable domain, completed using reference TRBV5-1 and TRBJ1-1, is KAGVTQTPRYLIKTRGQQVTLSCSPISGHRSVSWYQQTPGQGLQFLFEYFSETQRNKGNFPGRFSGRQFSNSRSEMNVSTLELGDSALYLCASSLLLNTEAFFGQGTRLTVV.

This rearrangement joins TRBV27 to TRBJ2-1; TRBD2 agrees at 7 bases. The germline V gene has CDR1 MNHEY and CDR2 SMNVEV (reference sequence). The J segment lost 0 bases and the V segment lost 4 bases, leaving 6 bases of the junction unmatched. The CDR3 loop spans 16 amino acids. The CDR3 bases are TGTGCCAGCAGTTCCCGGGAGGCGAGCTCCTACAATGAGCAGTTCTTC. This codes for CASSSREASSYNEQFF.

The chain has TRBV19 and TRBJ1-3; D unresolved. The germline V gene has CDR1 LNHDA and CDR2 SQIVND (reference sequence). Trimming stripped 7 bases from V and 0 bases from J, with 10 bases between. The CDR3 is 14 amino acids. CDR3: CASTSGSSGNTIYF. CDR3 nucleotide sequence: TGTGCCAGTACCTCAGGATCCTCTGGAAACACCATATATTTT. The full variable domain, completed using reference TRBV19 and TRBJ1-3, is DGGITQSPKYLFRKEGQNVTLSCEQNLNHDAMYWYRQDPGQGLRLIYYSQIVNDFQKGDIAEGYSVSREKKESFPLTVTSAQKNPTAFYLCASTSGSSGNTIYFGEGSWLTVV.

The chain employs TRBV18 and TRBJ2-2; TRBD1 aligns across 7 bases. The J segment lost 4 bases and the V segment lost 0 bases, leaving 8 bases of the junction unmatched. The germline gives CDR1 KGHSH, CDR2 LQKENI. The CDR3 extends over 17 amino acids. The CDR3 sequence: CASSPPTAGGITGELFF. CDR3 nucleotides: TGTGCCAGCTCACCACCGACGGCAGGGGGTATCACCGGGGAGCTGTTTTTT.

This clone appeared once. V usage is TRBV18 and J usage is TRBJ1-5; 11 nucleotides line up with TRBD1. There are 18 residues in the CDR3. J was trimmed by 6 bases and V by 1 base; bases with no gene match: 11. Germline CDR1 is KGHSH and CDR2 is LQKENI. CDR3 coding DNA: TGTGCCAGCTCACCACGCGAACTCCGGGACAGGGGGACTCAGCCCCAGCATTTT. Protein sequence: CASSPRELRDRGTQPQHF. Supplemented by reference TRBV18 and TRBJ1-5, the full variable domain reads NAGVMQNPRHLVRRRGQEARLRCSPMKGHSHVYWYRQLPEEGLKFMVYLQKENIIDESGMPKERFSAEFPKEGPSILRIQQVVRGDSAAYFCASSPRELRDRGTQPQHFGDGTRLSIL.

The CDR3 sequence is CASSPDRTDTQYF. The CDR3 coding sequence is TGTGCCAGCAGCCCGGACAGAACAGATACGCAGTATTTT. The chain joins TRBV5-6 to TRBJ2-3; D is possibly TRBD1 (6 bases). Germline lookup yields CDR1 SGHDT and CDR2 YYEEEE. Trimming took off 4 bases at V and 3 bases at J, with 9 bases between the two ends. This CDR3 comprises 13 residues. The variable domain in full, with the rest retrieved from reference TRBV5-6 and TRBJ2-3, is DAGVTQSPTHLIKTRGQQVTLRCSPKSGHDTVSWYQQALGQGPQFIFQYYEEEERQRGNFPDRFSGHQFPNYSSELNVNALLLGDSALYLCASSPDRTDTQYFGPGTRLTVL.

This clone occurred once. The chain couples TRBV2 to TRBJ1-2; D remains ambiguous. This CDR3 contains 14 residues. V dropped 7 bases and J dropped 10 bases, with 22 bases sitting between them. Germline V gives CDR1 SNHLY, CDR2 FYNNEI. The CDR3, as DNA: TGTGCCAGCACCAGACGGAATCTGCCGAGGGCCTACACCTTC. This gives the protein CASTRRNLPRAYTF.

The chain employs TRBV9 and TRBJ1-2; D is perhaps TRBD1 (5 bases). This CDR3 spans 16 amino acids. CDR1 is SGDLS and CDR2 is YYNGEE in the germline V gene. V dropped 0 bases and J dropped 4 bases, with 16 bases sitting between them. CDR3 loop: CASSVGTASGSYGYTF. CDR3 nucleotide sequence: TGTGCCAGCAGCGTAGGAACGGCCTCAGGGTCCTATGGCTACACCTTC.

CDR3: CASSSQGYQPQHF. CDR3 bases: TGTGCCAGCTCATCCCAGGGTTATCAGCCCCAGCATTTT. The rearrangement joins TRBV18 to TRBJ1-5; possibly TRBD1 for D (5 bases). The CDR3 is 13 amino acids. The germline V and J ends were trimmed by 5 bases and 5 bases, with 10 bases remaining between them. CDR1 and CDR2 (germline): KGHSH, LQKENI.

This chain joins TRBV5-1 and TRBJ1-3; 8 nucleotides align to TRBD1. The V gene's germline CDR1 is SGHRS and CDR2 YFSETQ. The CDR3 is 16 residues long. V was clipped by 8 bases and J by 2 bases; unmatched bases: 12. In DNA, the CDR3 is TGCGCCAGTAGAACTGCCGGGACAGGACCTGGAAACACCATATATTTT. Amino acid sequence: CASRTAGTGPGNTIYF.

V gene TRBV2 combines with J gene TRBJ1-4, with 8 bases aligning to TRBD1. The V gene end was trimmed by 6 bases and the J gene end by 12 bases; junction bases not matched to a gene: 9. The CDR3 has 13 amino acids. Per germline, CDR1 SNHLY and CDR2 FYNNEI. CDR3 nucleotides: TGTGCCAGCAGCGTTGACAGGGGTGGAGAACTGTTTTTT. Translation: CASSVDRGGELFF.

This chain uses TRBV30 with TRBJ2-7, with a tentative D call TRBD1 (5 bases). V was trimmed by 0 bases and J by 2 bases, leaving 17 bases between them. The CDR3 runs to 16 residues. Per germline, CDR1 GTSNPN and CDR2 SVGIG (reference sequence). CDR3 in amino acids: CAWSVSRTSPTYEQYF. CDR3 coding DNA: TGTGCCTGGAGTGTAAGTAGGACATCCCCTACCTACGAGCAGTACTTC.

The V call is TRBV30, the J call TRBJ1-1; 7 bases line up with TRBD1. In germline, CDR1 is GTSNPN, CDR2 SVGIG (reference sequence). The CDR3 spans 15 residues. V lost 5 bases to trimming and J lost 2 bases; unmatched junction nucleotides: 11. The CDR3 region has the DNA TGTGCCTGGTCCCCTCCGGGGACAGCTAACACTGAAGCTTTCTTT. Protein product: CAWSPPGTANTEAFF.

This chain joins TRBV9 and TRBJ2-5; D may be TRBD1 (7 bases). V was clipped by 0 bases and J by 4 bases, with 10 bases between them. The CDR3 extends over 14 amino acids. The germline gives CDR1 SGDLS, CDR2 YYNGEE. CDR3 region: CASSVGQGGETQYF. The CDR3 DNA reads TGTGCCAGCAGCGTAGGACAGGGAGGAGAGACCCAGTACTTC.